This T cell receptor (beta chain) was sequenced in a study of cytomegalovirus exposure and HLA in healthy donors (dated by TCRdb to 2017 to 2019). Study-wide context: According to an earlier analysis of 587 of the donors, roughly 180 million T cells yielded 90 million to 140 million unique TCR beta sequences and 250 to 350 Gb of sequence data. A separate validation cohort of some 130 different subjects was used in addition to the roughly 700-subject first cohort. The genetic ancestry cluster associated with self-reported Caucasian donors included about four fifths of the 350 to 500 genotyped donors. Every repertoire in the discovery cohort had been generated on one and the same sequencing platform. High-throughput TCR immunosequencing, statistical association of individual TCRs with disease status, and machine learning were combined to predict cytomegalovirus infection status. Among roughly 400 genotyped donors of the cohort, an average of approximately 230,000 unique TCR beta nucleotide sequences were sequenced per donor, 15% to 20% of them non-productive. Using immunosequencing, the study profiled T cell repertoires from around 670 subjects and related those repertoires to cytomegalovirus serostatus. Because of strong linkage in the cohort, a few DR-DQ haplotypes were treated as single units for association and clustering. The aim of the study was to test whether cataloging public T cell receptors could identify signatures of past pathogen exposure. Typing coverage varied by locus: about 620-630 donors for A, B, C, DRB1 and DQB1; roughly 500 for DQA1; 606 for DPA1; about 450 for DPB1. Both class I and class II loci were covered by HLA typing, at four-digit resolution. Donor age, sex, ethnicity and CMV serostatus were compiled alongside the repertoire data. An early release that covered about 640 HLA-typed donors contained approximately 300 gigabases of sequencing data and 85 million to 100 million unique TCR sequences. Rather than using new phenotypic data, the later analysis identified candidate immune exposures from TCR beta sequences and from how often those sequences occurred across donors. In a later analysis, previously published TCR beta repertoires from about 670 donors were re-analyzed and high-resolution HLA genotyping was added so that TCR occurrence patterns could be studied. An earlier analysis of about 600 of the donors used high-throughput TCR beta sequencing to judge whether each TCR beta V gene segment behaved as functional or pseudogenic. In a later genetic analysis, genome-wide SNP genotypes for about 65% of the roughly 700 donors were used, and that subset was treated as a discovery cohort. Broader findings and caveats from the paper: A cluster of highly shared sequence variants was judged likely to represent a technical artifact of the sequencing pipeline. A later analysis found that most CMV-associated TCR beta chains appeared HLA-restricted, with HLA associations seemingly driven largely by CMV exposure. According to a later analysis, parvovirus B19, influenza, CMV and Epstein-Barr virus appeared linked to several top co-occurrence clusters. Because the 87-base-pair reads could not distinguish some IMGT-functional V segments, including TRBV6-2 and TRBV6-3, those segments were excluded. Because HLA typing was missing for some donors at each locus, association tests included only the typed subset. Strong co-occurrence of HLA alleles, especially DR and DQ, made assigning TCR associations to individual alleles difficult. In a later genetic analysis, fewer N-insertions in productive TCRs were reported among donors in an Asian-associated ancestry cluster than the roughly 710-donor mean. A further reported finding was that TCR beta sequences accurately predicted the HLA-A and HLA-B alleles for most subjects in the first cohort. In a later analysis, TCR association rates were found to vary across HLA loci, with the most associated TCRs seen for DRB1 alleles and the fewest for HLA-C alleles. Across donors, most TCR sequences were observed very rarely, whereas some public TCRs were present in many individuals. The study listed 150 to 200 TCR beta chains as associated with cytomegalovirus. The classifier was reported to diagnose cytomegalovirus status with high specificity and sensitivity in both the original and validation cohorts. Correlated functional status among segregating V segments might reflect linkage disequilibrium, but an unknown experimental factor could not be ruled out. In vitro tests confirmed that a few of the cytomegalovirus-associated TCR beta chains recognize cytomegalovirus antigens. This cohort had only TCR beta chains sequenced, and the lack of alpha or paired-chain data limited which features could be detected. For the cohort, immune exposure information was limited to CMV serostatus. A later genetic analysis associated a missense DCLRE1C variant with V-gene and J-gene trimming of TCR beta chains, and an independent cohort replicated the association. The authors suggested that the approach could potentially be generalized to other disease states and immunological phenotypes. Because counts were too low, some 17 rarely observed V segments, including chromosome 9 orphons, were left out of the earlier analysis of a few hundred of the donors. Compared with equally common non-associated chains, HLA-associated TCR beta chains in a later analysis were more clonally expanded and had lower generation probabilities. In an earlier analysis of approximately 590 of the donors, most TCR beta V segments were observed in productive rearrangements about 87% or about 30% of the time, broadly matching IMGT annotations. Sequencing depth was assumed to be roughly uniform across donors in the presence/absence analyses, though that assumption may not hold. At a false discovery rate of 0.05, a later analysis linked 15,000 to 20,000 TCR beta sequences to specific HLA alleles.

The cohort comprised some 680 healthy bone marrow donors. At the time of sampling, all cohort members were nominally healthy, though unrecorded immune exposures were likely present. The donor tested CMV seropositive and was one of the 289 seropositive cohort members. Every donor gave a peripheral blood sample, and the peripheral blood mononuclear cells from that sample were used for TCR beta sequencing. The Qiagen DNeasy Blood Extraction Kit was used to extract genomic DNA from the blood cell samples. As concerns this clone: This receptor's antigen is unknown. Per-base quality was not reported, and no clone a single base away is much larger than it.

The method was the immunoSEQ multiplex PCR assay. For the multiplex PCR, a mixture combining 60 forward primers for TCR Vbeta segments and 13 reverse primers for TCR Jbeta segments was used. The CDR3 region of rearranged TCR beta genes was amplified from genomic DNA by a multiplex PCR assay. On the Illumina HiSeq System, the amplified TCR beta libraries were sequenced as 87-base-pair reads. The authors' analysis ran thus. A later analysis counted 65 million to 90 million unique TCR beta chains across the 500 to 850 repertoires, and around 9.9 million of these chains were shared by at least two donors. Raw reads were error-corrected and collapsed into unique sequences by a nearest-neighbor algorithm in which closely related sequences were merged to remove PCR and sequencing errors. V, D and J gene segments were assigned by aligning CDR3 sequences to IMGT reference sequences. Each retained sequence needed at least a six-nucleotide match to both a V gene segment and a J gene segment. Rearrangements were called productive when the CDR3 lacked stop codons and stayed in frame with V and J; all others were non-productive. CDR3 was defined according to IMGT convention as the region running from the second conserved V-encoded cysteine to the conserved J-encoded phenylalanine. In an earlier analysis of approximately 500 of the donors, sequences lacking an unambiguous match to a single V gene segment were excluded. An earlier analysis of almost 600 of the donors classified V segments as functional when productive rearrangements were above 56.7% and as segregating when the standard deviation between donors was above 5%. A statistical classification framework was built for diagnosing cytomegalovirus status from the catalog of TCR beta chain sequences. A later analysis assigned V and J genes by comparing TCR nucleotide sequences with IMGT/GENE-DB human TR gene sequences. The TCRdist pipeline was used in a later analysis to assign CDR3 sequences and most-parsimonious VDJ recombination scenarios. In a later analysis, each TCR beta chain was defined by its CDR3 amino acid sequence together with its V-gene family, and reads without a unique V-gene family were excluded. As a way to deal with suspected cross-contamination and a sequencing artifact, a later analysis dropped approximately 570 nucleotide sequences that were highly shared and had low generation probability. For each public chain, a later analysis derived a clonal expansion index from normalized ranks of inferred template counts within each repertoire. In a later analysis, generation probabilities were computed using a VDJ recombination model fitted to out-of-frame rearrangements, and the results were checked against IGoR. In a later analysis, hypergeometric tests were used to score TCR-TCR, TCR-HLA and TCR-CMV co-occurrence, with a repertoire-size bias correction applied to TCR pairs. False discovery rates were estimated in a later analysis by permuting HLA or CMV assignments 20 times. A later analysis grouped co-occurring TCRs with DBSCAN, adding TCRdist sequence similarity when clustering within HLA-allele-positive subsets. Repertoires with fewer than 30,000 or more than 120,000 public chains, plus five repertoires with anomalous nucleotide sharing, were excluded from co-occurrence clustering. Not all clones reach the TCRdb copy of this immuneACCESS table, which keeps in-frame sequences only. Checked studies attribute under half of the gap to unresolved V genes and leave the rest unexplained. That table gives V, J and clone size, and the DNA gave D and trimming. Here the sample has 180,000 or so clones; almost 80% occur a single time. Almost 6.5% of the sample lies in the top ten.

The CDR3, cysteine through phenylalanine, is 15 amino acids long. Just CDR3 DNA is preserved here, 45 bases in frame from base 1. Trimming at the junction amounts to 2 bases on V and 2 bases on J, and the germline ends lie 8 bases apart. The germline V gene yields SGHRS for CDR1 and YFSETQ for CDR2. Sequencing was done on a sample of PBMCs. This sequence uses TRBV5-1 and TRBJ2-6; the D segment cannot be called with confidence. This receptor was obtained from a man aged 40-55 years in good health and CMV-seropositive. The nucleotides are TGCGCCAGCAGCTTCGTGGAGCCTGGGGCCAACGTCCTGACTTTC. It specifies CASSFVEPGANVLTF.